The T cell receptor (beta chain) under discussion was sequenced for a study of CD8+CD57+ T cells in acquired aplastic anemia (dated by TCRdb to 2016 to 2018). Broadly, across the study: Extracted DNA from sorted CD4+ and CD8+ cells averaged approximately 3 ug, ranging from roughly 0.17 to 30 ug. Mean read counts for healthy donor samples were around 10 million for CD4+ cells and about 12 million for CD8+ cells. Study-wide conclusions, independent of this receptor: Nearly 30 CD8+ CDR3 sequences were found in both patients and controls but appeared to be highly expressed in patients and within the immunodominant clones of the patients. Between patients and healthy controls, no significant difference in CD8+ Simpson's diversity was found (P=0.060).

In the study, sorted CD4+ and CD8+ blood T cells from patients with severe aplastic anemia and from healthy subjects underwent deep sequencing of TCR repertoires. Ficoll-Paque density gradient centrifugation was used to isolate peripheral blood mononuclear cells. Before DNA extraction, CD4+ and CD8+ T cells were sorted by FACS or by magnetic beads. To note about this clonotype: Its target antigen remains unknown. No qualities accompany the bases; no much larger clone lies one base away.

Genomic DNA was used as template for profiling of TCR beta VDJ combinations and CDR3 sequences. TCR repertoire sequencing was run on an Illumina HiSeq 2000. The study's processing was this. Repertoire assessment relied on Simpson's diversity index, CDR3 size and DJ length profiles, and TRBV/TRBJ rearrangement plots. The most abundant DNA sequence in the deep sequencing data was defined as the immunodominant clone. CDR3 amino acid sequences were checked for sharing between subjects and were compared against published repertoires and the VDJdb database. In TCRdb, the public reads were trimmed at Q25 with fastp and aligned with MiXCR, with productive beta chains retained. Every entry covers one CDR3 protein and lists the most common genes and DNA from its rows. These V and J calls derive from TCRdb rather than the authors' analysis. The table for this sample lists 90,000 to 120,000 distinct CDR3 sequences; around half of them were counted only once. The ten largest clones take up roughly 30% of the sample.

The sample consisted of sorted CD4+, CD8+, or CD8+CD57+ T cells (not recorded which) from PBMCs. The receptor comes from a human donor in good health, serving as a control.

The CDR3 reads CASRVDIMNTEAFF. In nucleotide form, the sequence is TGTGCCAGCAGGGTCGACATCATGAACACTGAAGCTTTCTTT. The V and J genes are TRBV2 and TRBJ1-1; the D gene cannot be resolved reliably. Via the germline V gene, CDR1 is SNHLY and CDR2 FYNNEI. The CDR3 starts with the cysteine, ends with the phenylalanine, and has 14 residues. Kept here is only the CDR3 DNA, which spans 42 bases and is read in frame from base 1. At the junction V is shortened by 6 bases and J by 0 bases, with 11 bases in between.